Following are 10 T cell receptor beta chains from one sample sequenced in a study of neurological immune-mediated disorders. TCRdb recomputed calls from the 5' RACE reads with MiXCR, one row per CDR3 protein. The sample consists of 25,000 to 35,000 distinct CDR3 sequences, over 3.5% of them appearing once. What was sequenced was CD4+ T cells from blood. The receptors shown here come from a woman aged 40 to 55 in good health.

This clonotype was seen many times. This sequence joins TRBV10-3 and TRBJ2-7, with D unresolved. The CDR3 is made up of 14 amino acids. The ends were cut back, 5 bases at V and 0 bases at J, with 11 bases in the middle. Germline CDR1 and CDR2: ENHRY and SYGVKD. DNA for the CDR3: TGTGCCATCAGTCTATCGGACGGCTCCTACGAGCAGTACTTC. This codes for CAISLSDGSYEQYF.

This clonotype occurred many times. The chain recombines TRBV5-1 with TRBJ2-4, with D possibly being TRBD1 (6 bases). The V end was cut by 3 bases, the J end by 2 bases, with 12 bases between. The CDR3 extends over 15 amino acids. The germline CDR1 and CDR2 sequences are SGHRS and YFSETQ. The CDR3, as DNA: TGCGCCAGCAGCTCAGGGGAATTTACCAAAAACATTCAGTACTTC. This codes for CASSSGEFTKNIQYF. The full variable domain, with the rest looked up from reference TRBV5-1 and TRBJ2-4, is KAGVTQTPRYLIKTRGQQVTLSCSPISGHRSVSWYQQTPGQGLQFLFEYFSETQRNKGNFPGRFSGRQFSNSRSEMNVSTLELGDSALYLCASSSGEFTKNIQYFGAGTRLSVL.

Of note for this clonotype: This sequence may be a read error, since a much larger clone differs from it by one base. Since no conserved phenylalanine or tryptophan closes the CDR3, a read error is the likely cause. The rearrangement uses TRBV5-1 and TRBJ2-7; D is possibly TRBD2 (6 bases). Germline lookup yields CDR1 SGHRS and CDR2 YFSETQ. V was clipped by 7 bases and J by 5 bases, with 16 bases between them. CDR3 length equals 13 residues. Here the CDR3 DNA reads TGCGCCAGCCAGTTGGGGGGAGTCAACGAGCAGTACTTA. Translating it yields CASQLGGVNEQYL.

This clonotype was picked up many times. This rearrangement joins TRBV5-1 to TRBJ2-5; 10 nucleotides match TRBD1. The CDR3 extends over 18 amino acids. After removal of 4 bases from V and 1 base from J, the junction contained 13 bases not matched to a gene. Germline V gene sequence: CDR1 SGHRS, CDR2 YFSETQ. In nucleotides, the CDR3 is TGCGCCAGCAGCCCCGGTCTAGGACAGGGGGTAACCCAAGAGACCCAGTACTTC. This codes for CASSPGLGQGVTQETQYF.

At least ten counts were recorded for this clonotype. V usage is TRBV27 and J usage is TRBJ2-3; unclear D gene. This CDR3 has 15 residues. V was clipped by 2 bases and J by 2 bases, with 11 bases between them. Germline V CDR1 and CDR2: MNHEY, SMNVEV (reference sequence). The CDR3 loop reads CASSLKGRFTDTQYF. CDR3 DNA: TGTGCCAGCAGTTTAAAGGGCCGGTTCACAGATACGCAGTATTTT.

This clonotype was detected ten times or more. CDR3 residues: CASSLGPTGVGYTF. Here the CDR3 DNA reads TGTGCCAGCAGCTTAGGCCCAACAGGGGTCGGCTACACCTTC. The rearrangement uses TRBV7-2 and TRBJ1-2, with 7 bases aligning to TRBD1. V dropped 1 base and J dropped 8; count of bases not matched to a gene: 7. CDR3 size: 14 residues. Germline assignment: CDR1 SGHTA and CDR2 FQGNSA. The full variable domain, in which reference TRBV7-2 and TRBJ1-2 provide the parts outside the CDR3, is GAGVSQSPSNKVTEKGKDVELRCDPISGHTALYWYRQSLGQGLEFLIYFQGNSAPDKSGLPSDRFSAERTGGSVSTLTIQRTQQEDSAVYLCASSLGPTGVGYTFGSGTRLTVV.

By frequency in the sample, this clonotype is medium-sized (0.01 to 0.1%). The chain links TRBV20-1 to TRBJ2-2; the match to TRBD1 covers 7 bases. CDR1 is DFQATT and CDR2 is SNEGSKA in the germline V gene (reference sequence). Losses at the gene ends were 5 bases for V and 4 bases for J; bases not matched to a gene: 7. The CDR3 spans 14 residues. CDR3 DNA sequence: TGCAGTGCTCAAACAGGGGACCGCACCGGGGAGCTGTTTTTT. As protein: CSAQTGDRTGELFF.

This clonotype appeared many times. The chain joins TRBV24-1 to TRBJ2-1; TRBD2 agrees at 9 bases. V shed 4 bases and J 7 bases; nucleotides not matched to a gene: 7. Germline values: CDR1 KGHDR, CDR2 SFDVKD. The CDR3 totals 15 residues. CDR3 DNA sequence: TGTGCCACCAGTGACACCATAGCGGGGGCTAATGAGCAGTTCTTC. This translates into CATSDTIAGANEQFF.

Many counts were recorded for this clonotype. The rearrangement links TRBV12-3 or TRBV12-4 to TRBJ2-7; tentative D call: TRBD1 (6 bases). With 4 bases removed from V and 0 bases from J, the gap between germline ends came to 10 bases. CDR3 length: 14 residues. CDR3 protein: CASSSDRRSYEQYF. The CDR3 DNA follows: TGTGCCAGCAGTTCGGACAGACGCTCCTACGAGCAGTACTTC.

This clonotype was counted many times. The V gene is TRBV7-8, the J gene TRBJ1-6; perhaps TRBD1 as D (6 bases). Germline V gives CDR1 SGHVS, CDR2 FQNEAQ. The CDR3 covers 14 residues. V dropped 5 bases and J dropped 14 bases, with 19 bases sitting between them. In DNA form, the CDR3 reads TGTGCCAGCAGCGGAACAGGGACGCCCCTAGCCCTCCACTTT. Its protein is CASSGTGTPLALHF.